This T cell receptor (beta chain) was sequenced during a study of metastatic and nonmetastatic thyroid tumors. Germline assignment: CDR1 LNHDA and CDR2 SQIVND (reference sequence). With V trimmed by 4 bases and J by 2 bases, 13 bases remained unmatched. The CDR3 runs to 17 residues. TCRdb reanalyzed the PCR reads via MiXCR. The table lists tens of thousands of clones, approximately 24% of them singletons. Patients were all untreated before their thyroid surgery. This receptor was taken from a male donor with papillary thyroid cancer or a benign thyroid nodule (not recorded which). Some clones in this sample may be carry-over from other donors' samples. The chain joins TRBV19 to TRBJ2-7, with 8 positions matching TRBD2. The sample comprised blood. The CDR3 coding sequence is TGTGCCAGTAGTAAGGAACACACTAGCGGAGCAACCTACGAGCAGTACTTC. Translating it yields CASSKEHTSGATYEQYF.